The source of this T cell receptor beta chain is a study of Graves' ophthalmopathy and Graves' hyperthyroidism. General study findings and limits: Predictions made by the model for ophthalmopathy progression reached approximately 70% sensitivity and around 72% specificity. Blood also contained most of the expanded thyroid clonotypes above 0.001 frequency.

RNA transcripts provided the template for amplifying TCR beta CDR3 regions. The first round was an RT-PCR with HTBI primers, and the second round was a multiplex PCR. TCRdb re-analysed the multiplex PCR reads in MiXCR, keeping a single row per CDR3 protein. The repertoire holds hundreds of thousands of distinct CDR3 sequences, with 21% as singletons. Symptoms, serum thyroxine and TRAb, thyroid ultrasound, and orbital computed tomography formed the diagnostic basis. What supplied the PBMCs was roughly 10 ml of fresh peripheral blood. This clonotype was seen at least ten times. Its specificity is unknown. Germline lookup yields CDR1 MNHNS and CDR2 SASEGT. V was cut by 2 bases and J by 0 bases, with 8 bases left in between. The CDR3 runs to 15 residues.

The sample consisted of peripheral blood. This clonotype was sampled from a young woman with stable Graves' hyperthyroidism. This chain uses TRBV6-1 with TRBJ1-5; D gene unclear. The CDR3 sequence: CASSEPTVSNQPQHF. The CDR3 nucleotides are TGTGCCAGCAGTGAACCGACGGTTAGCAATCAGCCCCAGCATTTT.